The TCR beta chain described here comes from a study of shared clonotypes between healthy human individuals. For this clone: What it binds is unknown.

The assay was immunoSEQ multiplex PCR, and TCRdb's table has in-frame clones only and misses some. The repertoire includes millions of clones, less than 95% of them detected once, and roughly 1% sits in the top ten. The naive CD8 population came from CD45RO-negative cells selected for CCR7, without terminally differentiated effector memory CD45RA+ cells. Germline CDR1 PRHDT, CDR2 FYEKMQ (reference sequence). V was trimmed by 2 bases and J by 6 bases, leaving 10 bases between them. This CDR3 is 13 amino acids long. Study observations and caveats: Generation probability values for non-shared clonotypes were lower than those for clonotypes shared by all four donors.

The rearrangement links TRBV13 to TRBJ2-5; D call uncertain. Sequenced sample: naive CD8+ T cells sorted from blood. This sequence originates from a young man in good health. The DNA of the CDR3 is TGTGCCAGCAGCTTACAAGGTTGGCAGACCCAGTACTTC. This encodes CASSLQGWQTQYF.